Listed below are T cell receptor beta chains from one sample, sequenced in a study of T cell responses to AZD1222 COVID-19 vaccine. Some clones are missing from TCRdb's copy, which holds only in-frame ones; the method was immunoSEQ multiplex PCR. The table has approximately 150,000 clones, under 95% seen once; the top ten hold roughly 4.6%. The material was peripheral blood, obtained on day 0 of AZD1222 vaccination. These receptors originate from an adult in good health. CDR3s include the opening cysteine and the closing phenylalanine or tryptophan. The D gene is left open where the match is weak. For some rows the clone size is stated as once, few or many, or as a class when expanded; others skip it.

size	V	J	D	CDR3	DNA
-	TRBV27	TRBJ2-1	-	CASRSAYNEQFF	TGTGCCAGCAGGTCGGCGTACAATGAGCAGTTCTTC
-	TRBV25-1	TRBJ2-3	TRBD2	CASSALGLGTDTQYF	TGTGCCAGCAGTGCATTGGGACTAGGCACAGATACGCAGTATTTT
-	TRBV25-1	TRBJ2-5	TRBD1	CASSQMGTGLGETQYF	TGTGCCAGCAGTCAAATGGGGACAGGGTTAGGAGAGACCCAGTACTTC
-	TRBV27	TRBJ2-1	-	CASSPSGLPINEQFF	TGTGCCAGCAGTCCCTCCGGATTACCAATCAATGAGCAGTTCTTC
-	TRBV12-2	TRBJ2-5	-	CASRTGDHQETQYF	TGTGCAAGTCGCACCGGGGACCACCAAGAGACCCAGTACTTC
-	TRBV4-1	TRBJ2-4	TRBD2	CASSQVGSGRGNIQYF	TGCGCCAGCAGCCAAGTGGGTAGCGGGAGAGGGAACATTCAGTACTTC
-	TRBV2	TRBJ2-7	-	CASSGQGPSYEQYF	TGTGCCAGCAGTGGGCAGGGCCCCTCCTACGAGCAGTACTTC
-	TRBV5-1	TRBJ1-4	-	CASSPVRGFNEKLFF	TGCGCCAGCAGCCCCGTACGGGGGTTTAATGAAAAACTGTTTTTT
-	TRBV3-1/TRBV3-2	TRBJ2-1	-	CASSQDKAGRHEQFF	TGTGCCAGCAGCCAAGATAAGGCAGGGAGGCATGAGCAGTTCTTC
-	TRBV3-1/TRBV3-2	TRBJ1-3	-	CASSQSLGNTIYF	TGTGCCAGCAGCCAGTCCTTGGGAAACACCATATATTTT
-	TRBV7-8	TRBJ2-1	TRBD2	CASSLMTSGANEQFF	TGTGCCAGCAGCTTGATGACTAGCGGGGCCAATGAGCAGTTCTTC
-	TRBV6-5	TRBJ1-1	TRBD1	CASSPDRAGTEAFF	TGTGCCAGCAGTCCGGACAGGGCGGGCACTGAAGCTTTCTTT
-	TRBV29-1	TRBJ1-1	-	CSVYFDQPEAFF	TGCAGCGTCTATTTTGACCAACCGGAAGCTTTCTTT
-	TRBV4-3	TRBJ1-2	TRBD1	CASSPTGTGYGYTF	TGCGCCAGCAGCCCGACAGGGACGGGCTATGGCTACACCTTC
-	TRBV5-4	TRBJ2-1	-	CASSRVLDYRSSYNEQFF	TGTGCCAGCAGCCGGGTCCTTGACTACCGGAGCTCCTACAATGAGCAGTTCTTC
-	TRBV27	TRBJ2-1	-	CASSSSSMGEQFF	TGTGCCAGCAGTTCCTCTAGCATGGGTGAGCAGTTCTTC
-	TRBV14	TRBJ2-1	-	CASSQDHSSYNEQFF	TGTGCCAGCAGCCAAGACCACTCATCCTACAATGAGCAGTTCTTC
-	TRBV5-6	TRBJ1-2	-	CASTLSGFGYTF	TGTGCCAGCACCCTCTCCGGCTTTGGCTACACCTTC
-	TRBV5-1	TRBJ2-7	TRBD2	CASSLLAGDYEQYF	TGCGCCAGCAGCTTACTAGCGGGAGACTACGAGCAGTACTTC
-	TRBV28	TRBJ1-1	TRBD1	CASSLPSGQGTNTEAFF	TGTGCCAGCAGTCTCCCTTCGGGACAGGGCACGAACACTGAAGCTTTCTTT
-	TRBV28	TRBJ1-2	-	CATRDGGLIYGYTF	TGTGCCACTAGGGATGGGGGGCTAATCTATGGCTACACCTTC
-	TRBV2	TRBJ2-5	TRBD1	CASLKGGGETQYF	TGTGCCAGCCTGAAAGGGGGCGGAGAGACCCAGTACTTC
-	TRBV5-1	TRBJ2-7	-	CASSLVGNTYEQYF	TGCGCCAGCAGCTTGGTTGGGAATACCTACGAGCAGTACTTC
-	TRBV11-3	TRBJ1-1	-	CASSPVGANTEAFF	TGTGCCAGCAGCCCAGTGGGGGCGAACACTGAAGCTTTCTTT
-	TRBV4-1	TRBJ1-3	-	CASSQVPGGNTIYF	TGCGCCAGCAGCCAAGTTCCGGGCGGAAACACCATATATTTT
-	TRBV6-5	TRBJ1-3	-	CASSYSRGGNTIYF	TGTGCCAGCAGTTACTCCCGGGGAGGAAACACCATATATTTT
-	TRBV4-1	TRBJ1-1	-	CASTRVGVDTEAFF	TGCGCCAGCACCCGAGTAGGCGTGGACACTGAAGCTTTCTTT
few	TRBV6-5	TRBJ1-6	-	CASSSLGNSPLHF	TGTGCCAGCAGTTCCCTAGGCAATTCACCCCTCCACTTT
-	TRBV4-2	TRBJ2-4	-	CASSPGTGDNSGRAF	TGTGCCAGCAGCCCCGGGACAGGGGATAATAGCGGGAGGGCTTTC
-	TRBV7-2	TRBJ2-7	TRBD1	CASSSRDRNLEQYF	TGTGCCAGCAGCTCTAGGGACAGGAATCTCGAGCAGTACTTC
-	TRBV27	TRBJ1-2	-	CASSLAGSNYGYTF	TGTGCCAGCAGTTTGGCCGGGTCTAACTATGGCTACACCTTC
-	TRBV5-6	TRBJ1-2	TRBD1	CASSLVGQGDHGYTF	TGTGCCAGCAGCTTGGTTGGACAGGGTGATCACGGCTACACCTTC
-	TRBV7-9	TRBJ2-1	TRBD1	CASSLEGTGNNEQFF	TGTGCCAGCAGCTTAGAAGGGACAGGGAACAATGAGCAGTTCTTC
-	TRBV6-2/TRBV6-3	TRBJ2-7	TRBD2	CASSYTLAGEEQYF	TGTGCCAGCAGTTACACGCTAGCGGGAGAAGAGCAGTACTTC